The source of this T cell receptor (beta chain) is a study of blood T cell repertoires in COVID-19. For the study at large: From T cells, B-cell-depleted T cells, or PBMCs came the material, which was cDNA or gDNA.

Per the original methods: Nucleated cell number was recorded as an estimate derived from reference gene primer amplification. The data were produced by immunoSEQ multiplex PCR, yet TCRdb's version contains in-frame clones alone and is incomplete. V, J and clone size derive from that table, while D and trimming were established from the DNA sequence. The table lists about 180,000 clones, more than 75% of them singletons. From germline, CDR1 is SGHTA and CDR2 FQGNSA. This CDR3 spans 14 amino acids. V dropped 5 bases and J dropped 4 bases, with 14 bases sitting between them. Donors of Cohort 3 who recovered were those that had two negative PCRs, clearance, or symptom resolution.

The chain links TRBV7-2 to TRBJ1-2; a possible D gene is TRBD1 (6 bases). The sequence was collected from a woman aged 25-40 years who had recovered from COVID-19. The sequenced material came from PBMCs or T cells enriched from blood (not recorded which). Here the CDR3 DNA reads TGTGCCAGCAGCCAAACACAGGGTGCCTATGGCTACACCTTC. Residues: CASSQTQGAYGYTF.